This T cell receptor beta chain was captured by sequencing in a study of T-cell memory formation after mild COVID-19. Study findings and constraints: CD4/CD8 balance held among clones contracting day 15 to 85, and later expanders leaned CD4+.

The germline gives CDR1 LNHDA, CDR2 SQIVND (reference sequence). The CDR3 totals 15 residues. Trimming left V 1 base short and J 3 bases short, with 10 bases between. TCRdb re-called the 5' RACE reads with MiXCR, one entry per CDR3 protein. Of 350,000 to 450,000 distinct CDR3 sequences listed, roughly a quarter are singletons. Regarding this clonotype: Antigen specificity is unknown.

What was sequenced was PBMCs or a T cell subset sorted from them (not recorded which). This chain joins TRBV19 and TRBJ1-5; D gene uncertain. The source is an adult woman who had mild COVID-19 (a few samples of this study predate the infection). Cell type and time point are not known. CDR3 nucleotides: TGTGCCAGTAGTATAGCTGGGATTGCCAATCAGCCCCAGCATTTT. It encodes CASSIAGIANQPQHF.